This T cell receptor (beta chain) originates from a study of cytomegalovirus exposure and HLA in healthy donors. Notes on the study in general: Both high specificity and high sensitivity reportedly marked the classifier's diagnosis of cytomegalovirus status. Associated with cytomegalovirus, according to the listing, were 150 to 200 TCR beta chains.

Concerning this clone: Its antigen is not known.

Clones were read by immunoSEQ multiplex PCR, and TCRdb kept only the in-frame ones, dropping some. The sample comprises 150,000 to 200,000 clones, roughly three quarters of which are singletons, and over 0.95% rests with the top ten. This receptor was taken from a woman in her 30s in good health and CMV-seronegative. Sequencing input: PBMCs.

In DNA, the CDR3 is TGCAGCGTTGTACGGACCAGGGGAGAAGCTTTCTTT. Its protein product is CSVVRTRGEAFF. The chain carries TRBV29-1 and TRBJ1-1, with D maybe TRBD1 (6 bases). Germline loops: CDR1 SQVTM, CDR2 ANQGSEA. The CDR3 is 12 residues long. V was clipped by 4 bases and J by 8 bases, with 14 bases between them. Based on the CDR3 plus reference TRBV29-1 and TRBJ1-1, the full variable domain is SAVISQKPSRDICQRGTSLTIQCQVDSQVTMMFWYRQQPGQSLTLIATANQGSEATYESGFVIDKFPISRPNLTFSTLTVSNMSPEDSSIYLCSVVRTRGEAFFGQGTRLTVV.